This T cell receptor (beta chain) came from a study of T-cell reconstitution after alpha-beta-depleted transplantation in children. Preparing the TCRbeta library involved the use of unique molecular identifiers. TCRdb used MiXCR to reprocess the PCR reads, holding one entry per CDR3 protein. This sample has about 980,000 distinct CDR3 sequences, with about 30% found just once. Only a few counts were recorded for this clonotype. The antigen is not known. Study-level points and caveats: After transplant, high TCRbeta diversity at day 60 in some patients arose from surviving recipient T cells and thymic progenitors. Approximately two months post-transplant, alpha-beta T cells reportedly originated from several hundred expanded graft clones. One year post-transplant, T-cell counts and diversity were largely derived from T cells produced anew.

Sequencing was performed on PBMCs, mostly from graft donor cells, taken 360 days after TCRalphabeta/CD19-depleted stem cell transplant. This clonotype was obtained from a boy under two years old who had a stem cell transplant for SCID, so the T cells may come from the graft donor.

CDR3 nucleotides: TGCAGCGTTGGTTTCCAGGGGGCTTTCCACGAGCAGTACTTC. Its translation: CSVGFQGAFHEQYF. The gene calls are TRBV29-1 and TRBJ2-7, with 8 bases matching TRBD1. The CDR3 length is 14 residues. V gave up 4 bases and J gave up 5 bases; unmatched junction bases: 10. From germline, CDR1 is SQVTM and CDR2 ANQGSEA.